This T cell receptor (beta chain) was sequenced during a study of T cells in Graves' hyperthyroidism and ophthalmopathy. Amplification targeted TCR beta CDR3 regions from RNA transcripts. The HTBI primer set served for first-round RT-PCR of the TCR CDR3. In TCRdb, the multiplex PCR reads were re-called with MiXCR into one record per CDR3 protein. There are some 500,000 distinct CDR3 sequences in the sample; about 16% occur only once, and about 31% lies in the top ten. The CDR3 loop spans 14 amino acids. V lost 8 bases to trimming and J lost 5 bases, with 15 bases between them. The V gene's germline CDR1 is SGHDN and CDR2 FVKESK. Ophthalmopathy patients all had a Clinical Activity Score of at least 3, a NOSPECS grade of at least 4 and disease under 3 months old.

The V gene is TRBV14, the J gene TRBJ2-2, with D possibly TRBD2 on 5 matching bases. Sequencing used blood. This TCR derives from a woman in her twenties or thirties with Graves' ophthalmopathy. The CDR3 sequence is CASGPLEKTGELFF. As DNA, the CDR3 is TGTGCCAGCGGCCCACTAGAGAAGACCGGGGAGCTGTTTTTT.